Listed below are T cell receptor beta chains from one sample, sequenced in a study of T-cell reconstitution after alpha-beta-depleted transplantation in children. Via MiXCR, TCRdb re-called the PCR reads, giving one row per CDR3 protein. The table includes some 300,000 distinct CDR3 sequences, over 9% detected once. The sequencing used PBMCs from the stem cell graft donor, collected from the stem cell graft. The receptors come from a human donor who donated a stem cell graft to a child with acute lymphoblastic leukemia. The CDR3 runs from the conserved cysteine through the conserved F or W. D genes are given only for firm matches. A row's size may be missing; if present it is once, few, many or a size class.

TRBJ2-5,-,TRBV10-3,-,CAISDVQGFQETQYF,TGTGCCATCAGTGACGTGCAGGGCTTCCAAGAGACCCAGTACTTC
TRBJ2-3,many,TRBV7-2,TRBD2,CASSLRLAGGSTDTQYF,TGTGCCAGCAGCCTCCGACTAGCGGGAGGGAGCACAGATACGCAGTATTTT
TRBJ2-7,-,TRBV7-2,TRBD1,CASSLRRTGPSYEQYF,TGTGCCAGCAGCTTACGCCGGACAGGGCCCTCCTACGAGCAGTACTTC
TRBJ2-2,few,TRBV7-9,TRBD2,CASALYGGRANTGELFF,TGTGCCAGCGCTCTTTACGGCGGGAGGGCCAACACCGGGGAGCTGTTTTTT
TRBJ2-2,-,TRBV7-9,-,CASCPPSTGELFF,TGTGCCAGCTGCCCCCCCAGCACCGGGGAGCTGTTTTTT
TRBJ2-3,few,TRBV7-8,-,CASSFGYSDTQYF,TGTGCCAGCAGCTTTGGCTACTCAGATACGCAGTATTTT
TRBJ2-7,few,TRBV28,-,CASSFAHRASYEQYF,TGTGCCAGCAGTTTTGCCCACAGGGCCTCCTACGAGCAGTACTTC
TRBJ2-5,-,TRBV12-3/TRBV12-4,TRBD2,CASSPGLAGWPWGETQYF,TGTGCCAGCAGCCCCGGACTAGCGGGATGGCCGTGGGGAGAGACCCAGTACTTC
TRBJ2-3,-,TRBV7-8,-,CASSLEGGPSVVTDTQYF,TGTGCCAGCAGCTTAGAGGGGGGGCCTAGCGTGGTCACAGATACGCAGTATTTT
TRBJ2-2,-,TRBV7-9,-,CASSSTGPTGELFF,TGTGCCAGCAGCTCAACAGGGCCCACCGGGGAGCTGTTTTTT
TRBJ1-4,few,TRBV5-1,-,CASSSDGRAYEKLFF,TGCGCCAGCAGCTCGGACGGAAGAGCTTATGAAAAACTGTTTTTT
TRBJ2-7,-,TRBV5-1,-,CASRGGQQTYEQYF,TGCGCCAGCAGAGGGGGTCAGCAAACCTACGAGCAGTACTTC
TRBJ2-7,-,TRBV5-1,-,CASRLYSPGDYEQYF,TGCGCCAGCAGACTGTACAGCCCAGGGGACTACGAGCAGTACTTC
TRBJ2-7,few,TRBV4-3,-,CASSQWRTYEQYF,TGCGCCAGCAGCCAATGGAGAACCTACGAGCAGTACTTC
TRBJ2-4,-,TRBV5-1,-,CASNHGLRVGTKNIQYF,TGCGCCAGCAACCATGGATTGCGGGTCGGGACCAAAAACATTCAGTACTTC
TRBJ2-4,-,TRBV7-9,TRBD2,CASSSPPLKREEDIQYF,TGTGCCAGCAGCAGCCCACCCCTGAAGCGGGAGGAAGACATTCAGTACTTC
TRBJ1-2,few,TRBV7-2,-,CASSLDGSLGGYTF,TGTGCCAGCAGCTTAGATGGGTCCCTGGGAGGCTACACCTTC
TRBJ2-7,few,TRBV6-5,-,CASAGNSYEQYF,TGTGCCAGCGCCGGGAACTCCTACGAGCAGTACTTC
TRBJ2-3,many,TRBV4-2,-,CASSQDVGGRDTQYF,TGTGCCAGCAGCCAAGATGTTGGTGGCAGAGATACGCAGTATTTT
TRBJ2-2,-,TRBV12-3/TRBV12-4,-,CASSPRQITGELFF,TGTGCCAGCAGTCCCCGACAGATCACCGGGGAGCTGTTTTTT
TRBJ2-5,-,TRBV20-1,TRBD1,CSAGQGGQETQYF,TGCAGTGCTGGACAGGGGGGCCAAGAGACCCAGTACTTC
TRBJ2-7,few,TRBV7-2,TRBD1,CASNLDRGTYEQYF,TGTGCCAGCAACCTTGACAGGGGGACCTACGAGCAGTACTTC
TRBJ1-1,few,TRBV5-6,-,CASSFGLPTEAFF,TGTGCCAGCAGCTTTGGACTGCCCACTGAAGCTTTCTTT
TRBJ2-6,many,TRBV6-5,-,CASSYERHPGANVLTF,TGTGCCAGCAGTTACGAAAGACATCCTGGGGCCAACGTCCTGACTTTC
TRBJ2-3,few,TRBV4-1,TRBD2,CASSQAGGPGGTDTQYF,TGCGCCAGCAGCCAAGCGGGAGGGCCAGGGGGCACAGATACGCAGTATTTT
TRBJ2-4,-,TRBV7-9,TRBD2,CASSHGLAGLAKNIQYF,TGTGCCAGCAGCCATGGACTAGCGGGCCTAGCCAAAAACATTCAGTACTTC
TRBJ2-1,many,TRBV28,-,CASSLSLEQFF,TGTGCCAGCAGTTTGAGTCTTGAGCAGTTCTTC
TRBJ2-3,-,TRBV4-3,TRBD1,CASSQAMRGLADTQYF,TGCGCCAGCAGCCAAGCCATGAGGGGGCTAGCAGATACGCAGTATTTT
TRBJ1-1,-,TRBV5-1,-,CASSLGQSNTEAFF,TGCGCCAGCAGCTTAGGTCAGAGCAACACTGAAGCTTTCTTT
TRBJ2-1,-,TRBV20-1,TRBD2,CSARDLTSTISYNEQFF,TGCAGTGCTAGAGACTTGACTAGCACAATTTCCTACAATGAGCAGTTCTTC
TRBJ2-5,once,TRBV5-1,-,CASSPRSGSRETQYF,TGCGCCAGCAGCCCGAGGTCTGGGTCCAGGGAGACCCAGTACTTC
TRBJ2-5,-,TRBV5-5,-,CASSFGDGLQETQYF,TGTGCCAGCAGCTTCGGGGACGGCCTCCAAGAGACCCAGTACTTC
TRBJ1-2,-,TRBV9,-,CASSVAAEGGYTF,TGTGCCAGCAGCGTAGCGGCCGAAGGGGGCTACACCTTC
TRBJ2-2,-,TRBV7-8,-,CASSWIPNTGELFF,TGTGCCAGCAGTTGGATTCCGAACACCGGGGAGCTGTTTTTT
TRBJ2-1,-,TRBV20-1,TRBD2,CSVRSGSSYNEQFF,TGCAGTGTACGTAGCGGGAGCTCCTACAATGAGCAGTTCTTC